This section outlines one T cell receptor beta chain sequence together with its context. Its antigen is not known. CDR1 is SNHLY and CDR2 is FYNNEI in the germline V gene. CDR3 size: 15 residues. The germline V and J ends were trimmed by 2 bases and 2 bases, with 9 bases remaining between them. The data originate from a study of identical twins. TCRdb called the 5' RACE reads again in MiXCR, with one record for every CDR3 protein. The sample yields about 220,000 distinct CDR3 sequences, 6% to 7% seen once. Whole-study results and caveats: Insertions were fewer in abundant cord blood beta clonotypes, whereas memory repertoires showed none of this pattern.

These sequences were also reported in another study, on T cells expressing NK-cell markers. That paper states: In a few donors, dominant clonotypes made up roughly 25-60.1% of CD3+CD56-NKG2C+ cells. HCMV specificity was not established for the expanded NKG2C+ T cell clones.

The chain recombines TRBV2 with TRBJ2-2; D possibly corresponds to TRBD1 (6 bases). Input material: CD8+ T cells sorted from blood. The clonotype comes from a woman younger than 35 in good health. CDR3 sequence (DNA): TGTGCCAGCAGTGAATTCGGGACAAACACCGGGGAGCTGTTTTTT. Its translation is CASSEFGTNTGELFF.